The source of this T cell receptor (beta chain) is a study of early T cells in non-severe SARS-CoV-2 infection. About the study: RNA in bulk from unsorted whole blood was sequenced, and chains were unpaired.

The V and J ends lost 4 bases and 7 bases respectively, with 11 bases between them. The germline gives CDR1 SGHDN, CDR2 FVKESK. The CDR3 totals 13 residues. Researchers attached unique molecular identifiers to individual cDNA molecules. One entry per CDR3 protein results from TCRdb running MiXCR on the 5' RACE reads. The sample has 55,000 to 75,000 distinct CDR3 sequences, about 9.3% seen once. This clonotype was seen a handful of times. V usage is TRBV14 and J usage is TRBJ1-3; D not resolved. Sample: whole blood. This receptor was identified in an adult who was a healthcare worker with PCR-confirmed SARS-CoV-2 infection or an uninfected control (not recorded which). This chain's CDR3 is CASSPRVGNTIYF. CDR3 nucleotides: TGTGCCAGCAGCCCCCGTGTTGGGAACACCATATATTTT.